This T cell receptor (beta chain) was identified during a study of blood T cell repertoires in COVID-19. On the study more broadly: The United States, Italy and Spain provided the acute and convalescent COVID-19 samples.

Germline V gene lookup returns CDR1 SEHNR and CDR2 FQNEAQ (reference sequence). CDR3 size: 15 residues. With 5 bases clipped from V and 1 base from J, the junction kept 4 bases outside the gene matches. Libraries were prepared by immunoSEQ multiplex PCR; TCRdb keeps only in-frame clonotypes and omits some of them. The table has roughly 120,000 clones, around 82% seen once; the top ten hold 12%. The clonotype comes from a human donor in a cohort sampled during active COVID-19. Sequencing was performed on peripheral blood. The rearrangement joins TRBV7-9 to TRBJ1-2, with TRBD1 matching 10 bases. The CDR3 DNA follows: TGTGCCAGCAGCCAGGGACAGGGGATTAACTATGGCTACACCTTC. Translation gives CASSQGQGINYGYTF.